The T cell receptor beta chain under discussion was sequenced for a study of CD8 T cells in ankylosing spondylitis. The CDR3 is 14 residues long. Per germline, CDR1 SNHLY and CDR2 FYNNEI. Deletions cut 7 bases from V and 7 bases from J, with 14 bases between. As for this clonotype: What it recognizes is unknown.

Whole-study findings and limits: Within ankylosing spondylitis blood, a TCR beta motif made up of several highly homologous variants appeared to be characteristic.

TCRdb re-derived calls from the 5' RACE reads in MiXCR, one entry per CDR3 protein. The data contain roughly 440,000 distinct CDR3 sequences, roughly 18% of them singletons. The clonotype originates from a male donor with ankylosing spondylitis. The sample was blood, either unsorted or a sorted T cell fraction (not recorded which). The J gene is TRBJ1-6, the V gene TRBV2; D remains unclear. The CDR3 DNA reads TGTGCCAGCAATTTGAAAAGCCGAAATTCACCCCTCCACTTT. It specifies CASNLKSRNSPLHF.